The clone carrying this T cell receptor beta chain is categorized as medium-sized (0.01 to 0.1%). Full-length variable regions came from constant-region reverse primers plus semi-nested Nested Universal Primer A PCR. TCRdb re-analysed the 5' RACE reads in MiXCR, keeping a single row per CDR3 protein. Of around 9,700 distinct CDR3 sequences listed, 13% to 15% are singletons. The sorted Tregs were CD4+CD25+CD127-/low cells. This CDR3 contains 18 residues. Losses at the gene ends were 6 bases for V and 3 bases for J; bases not matched to a gene: 15. From germline, CDR1 is LGHNA and CDR2 YNFKEQ. The source material was Tregs sorted from blood. The origin of this receptor is a female donor with breast cancer. The rearrangement joins TRBV4-2 to TRBJ2-1, with 9 bases matching TRBD2. The CDR3 DNA is TGTGCCAGCAGTCCTGAGGCCCCGGGACTAGCATTCTACAATGAGCAGTTCTTC. Encoded protein: CASSPEAPGLAFYNEQFF.